This record covers a single T cell receptor beta chain. It has no known antigen specificity. No clone much larger than this one lies a single base away; base qualities are absent. The roughly 39 donors, aged about 6 to 95 years, were systemically healthy Caucasian individuals from Russia. Each donor gave approximately 9.3 milliliters of peripheral blood, collected into EDTA-treated Vacutainer tubes. Ficoll-Paque density-gradient centrifugation was used to isolate PBMCs, with at least 6 million obtained per sample. Total RNA was extracted from PBMCs with Trizol reagent, with at least 5 micrograms obtained per sample. Naive CD45RAhigh/CD27high T cell percentages were measured by flow cytometry on a PBMC aliquot from every donor. This sample is part of a study of blood T cells in healthy people across ages (dated by TCRdb to 2013 to 2016). Concerning the study at large: In model experiments, template switching captured about one uniquely barcoded TCR beta cDNA molecule for every two T cells. Age-related changes in TCR beta repertoire diversity were measured in the study by deep sequencing normalized with unique cDNA molecular identifiers. The study analyzed two additional independent replicas of 1 million unique cDNA reads from the same blood draw for two donors, one aged 18 to 29 and one aged 80 or older. To avoid experimental bias, donors of different ages were randomly spread across the sequencing lanes. The donors were divided into four age groups: young (average around 16 years), middle-aged (almost 40), aged (roughly 60) and long-lived (around 80). Results and caveats for the whole study, not just this receptor: Bulk unsorted PBMC profiling prevented conclusive comparison of naive and antigen-experienced compartments. The percentage of naive T cells measured by flow cytometry correlated strongly with observed TCR beta diversity. The long-lived group showed more naive CD4+ T cells, fewer expanded clones and increased TCR diversity than the aged group, suggesting age selection. As age increased, observed TCR beta diversity per million T cells dropped in a roughly linear way, and a significant reduction was already evident by age 40. Estimates of total diversity based on one million sequenced T cells were regarded as lower bounds and as underestimates. Because donor CMV infection status was unknown, age-related changes in expanded clonotypes were potentially confounded.

Receptor libraries were prepared by 5' RACE. The sequencer listed for this sample is Illumina HiSeq 2500. A second 7 to 11 cycle PCR used a sample-barcoded 5' primer and a J-beta primer mix. A unique molecular identifier was introduced onto each TCR beta cDNA molecule by a template-switch 5' adaptor carrying 12 random nucleotides. At least 2.5 million CDR3-containing paired-end reads were obtained from each sample. First-strand cDNA was synthesized from all RNA with the Mint cDNA synthesis kit, primed by a TRBC-specific oligonucleotide. After uracil-DNA glycosylase treatment, a first 18-cycle PCR used universal primers M1SS and BC2_uni_R on all cDNA. The study's processing was this. For normalization, 1 million high-quality reads were randomly selected from each sample, with every read carrying a distinct molecular identifier. Instead of being binned into consensus sequences, reads with shared molecular identifiers were discarded. MiTCR, set to a Q25 quality threshold and the strictest error-elimination algorithm, was used for CDR3 identification, clonotype clustering and error correction. A nonparametric unseen species model using Euler transformation provided a lower-bound estimate of total TCR beta diversity. TCRdb itself trimmed the public reads at Q25 with fastp, ran MiXCR and retained productive beta chains. Duplicate CDR3 protein sequences are folded into a single record with the most common DNA and genes. The V and J calls reflect TCRdb's pipeline rather than the authors' work. This sample lists about 1.1 million distinct CDR3 sequences; roughly two fifths were detected once. The ten largest make up around 12% of the sample.

The CDR3 goes from the cysteine to the phenylalanine over 14 residues. The DNA shown is the 42-base CDR3, in frame from base 1. Ends trimmed: V by 4 bases, J by 3 bases; bases unmatched to a gene: 4. CDR1 and CDR2 (WSHSY, SAAADI) derive from the germline V gene. The TCR was taken from a young man in good health. The chain is encoded by TRBV10-2 joined to TRBJ1-1; 8 bases in between match TRBD1. The sequenced sample consisted of blood. The CDR3 has the sequence CASSGHRGDTEAFF. The nucleotide sequence reads TGCGCCAGCAGTGGCCACAGGGGGGACACTGAAGCTTTCTTT.